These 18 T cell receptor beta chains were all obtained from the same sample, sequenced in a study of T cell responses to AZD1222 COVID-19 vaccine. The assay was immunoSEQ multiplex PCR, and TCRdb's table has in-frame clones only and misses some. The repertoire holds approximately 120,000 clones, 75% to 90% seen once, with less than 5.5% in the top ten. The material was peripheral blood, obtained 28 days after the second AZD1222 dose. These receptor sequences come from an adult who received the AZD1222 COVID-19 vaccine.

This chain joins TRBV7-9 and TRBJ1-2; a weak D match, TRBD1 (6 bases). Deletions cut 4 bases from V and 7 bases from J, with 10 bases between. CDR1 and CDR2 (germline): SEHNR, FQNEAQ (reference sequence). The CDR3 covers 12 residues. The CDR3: CASSSPQGGYTF. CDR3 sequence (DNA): TGTGCCAGCAGCTCGCCACAGGGTGGCTACACCTTC. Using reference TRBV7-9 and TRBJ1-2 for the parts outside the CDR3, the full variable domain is DTGVSQNPRHKITKRGQNVTFRCDPISEHNRLYWYRQTLGQGPEFLTYFQNEAQLEKSRLLSDRFSAERPKGSFSTLEIQRTEQGDSAMYLCASSSPQGGYTFGSGTRLTVV.

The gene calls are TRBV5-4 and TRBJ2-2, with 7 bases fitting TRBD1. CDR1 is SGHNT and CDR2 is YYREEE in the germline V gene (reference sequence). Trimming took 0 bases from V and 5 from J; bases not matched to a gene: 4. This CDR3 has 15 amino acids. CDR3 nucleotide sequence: TGTGCCAGCAGCTTGGAGGGGGCACGAACCGGGGAGCTGTTTTTT. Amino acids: CASSLEGARTGELFF.

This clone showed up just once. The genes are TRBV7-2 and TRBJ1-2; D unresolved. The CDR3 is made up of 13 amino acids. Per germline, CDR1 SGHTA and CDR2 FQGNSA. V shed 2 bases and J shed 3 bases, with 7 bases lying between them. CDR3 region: CASSLQEYYGYTF. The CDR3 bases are TGTGCCAGCAGCTTACAGGAATACTATGGCTACACCTTC.

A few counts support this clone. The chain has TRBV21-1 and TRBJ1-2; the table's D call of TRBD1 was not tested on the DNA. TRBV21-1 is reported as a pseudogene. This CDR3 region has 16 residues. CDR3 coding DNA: TGTGCCAGCACCCGGGGACAGGGGGCGGAAAACTATGGCTACACCTTC. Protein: CASTRGQGAENYGYTF.

The CDR3 loop is CASSRVYNEQFF. In DNA, the CDR3 is TGTGCCAGCAGTAGAGTCTACAATGAGCAGTTCTTC. This sequence joins TRBV6-2 or TRBV6-3 and TRBJ2-1; no clear D gene. Looked up from germline, CDR1 is MNHEY and CDR2 is SVGEGT. V shed 5 bases and J shed 3 bases, with 5 bases lying between them. The CDR3 is 12 residues long.

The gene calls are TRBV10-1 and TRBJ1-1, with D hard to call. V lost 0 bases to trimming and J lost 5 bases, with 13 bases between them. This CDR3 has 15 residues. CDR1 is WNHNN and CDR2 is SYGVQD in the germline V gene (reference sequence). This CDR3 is CASSESSAESTEAFF. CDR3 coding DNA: TGCGCCAGCAGTGAGTCATCGGCGGAAAGTACTGAAGCTTTCTTT.

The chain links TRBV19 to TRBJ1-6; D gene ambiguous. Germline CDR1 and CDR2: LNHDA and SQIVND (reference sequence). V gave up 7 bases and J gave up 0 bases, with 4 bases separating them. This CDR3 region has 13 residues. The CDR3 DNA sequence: TGTGCCAGTAAAAACTCCTATAATTCACCCCTCCACTTT. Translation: CASKNSYNSPLHF.

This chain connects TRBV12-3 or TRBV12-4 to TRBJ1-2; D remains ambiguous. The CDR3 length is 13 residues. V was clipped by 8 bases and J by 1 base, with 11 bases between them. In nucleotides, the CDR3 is TGTGCCAGCCTCTTGACGGTTAACTATGGCTACACCTTC. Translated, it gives CASLLTVNYGYTF.

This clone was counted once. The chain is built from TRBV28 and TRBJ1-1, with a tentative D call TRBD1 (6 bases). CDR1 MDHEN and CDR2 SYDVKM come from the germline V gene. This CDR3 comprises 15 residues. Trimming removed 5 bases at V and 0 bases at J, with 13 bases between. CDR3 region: CASSPGQIMNTEAFF. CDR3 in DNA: TGTGCCAGCAGTCCAGGACAGATCATGAACACTGAAGCTTTCTTT.

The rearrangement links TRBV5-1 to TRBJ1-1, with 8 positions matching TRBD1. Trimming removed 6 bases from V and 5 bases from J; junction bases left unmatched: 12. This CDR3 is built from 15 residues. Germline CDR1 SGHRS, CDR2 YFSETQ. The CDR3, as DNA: TGCGCCAGCAAATTCAACCAGGGGGCATGGACTGAAGCTTTCTTT. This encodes CASKFNQGAWTEAFF. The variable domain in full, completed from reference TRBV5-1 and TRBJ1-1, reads KAGVTQTPRYLIKTRGQQVTLSCSPISGHRSVSWYQQTPGQGLQFLFEYFSETQRNKGNFPGRFSGRQFSNSRSEMNVSTLELGDSALYLCASKFNQGAWTEAFFGQGTRLTVV.

CDR3 DNA sequence: TGTGCCAGCAGCTTATCCCGCGGAGGAGACACCATATATTTT. The encoded protein is CASSLSRGGDTIYF. This chain connects TRBV7-9 to TRBJ1-3; no clear D. The V gene's germline CDR1 is SEHNR and CDR2 FQNEAQ (reference sequence). The V gene lost 2 bases and the J gene lost 8 bases, with 13 bases spanning the gap. This CDR3 has 14 amino acids.

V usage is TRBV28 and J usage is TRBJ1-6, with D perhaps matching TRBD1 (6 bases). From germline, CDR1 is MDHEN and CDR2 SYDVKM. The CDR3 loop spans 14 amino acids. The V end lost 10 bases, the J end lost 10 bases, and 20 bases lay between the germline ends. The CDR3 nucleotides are TGTGCCATCCACGGGACGGGGGCTGGGTCACCCCTCCACTTT. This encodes CAIHGTGAGSPLHF.

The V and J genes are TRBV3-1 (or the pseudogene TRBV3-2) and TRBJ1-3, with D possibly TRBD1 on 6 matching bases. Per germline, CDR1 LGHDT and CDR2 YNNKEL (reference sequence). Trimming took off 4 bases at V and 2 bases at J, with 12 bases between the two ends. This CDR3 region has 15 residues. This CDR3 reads CASSRSGAPGNTIYF. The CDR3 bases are TGTGCCAGCAGCCGGTCAGGGGCACCTGGAAACACCATATATTTT.

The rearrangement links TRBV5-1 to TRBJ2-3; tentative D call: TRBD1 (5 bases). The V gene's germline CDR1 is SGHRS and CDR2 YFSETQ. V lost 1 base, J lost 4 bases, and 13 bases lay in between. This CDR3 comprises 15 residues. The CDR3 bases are TGCGCCAGCAGCTTGTCCCCCCAAGGGGCAGATACGCAGTATTTT. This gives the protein CASSLSPQGADTQYF.

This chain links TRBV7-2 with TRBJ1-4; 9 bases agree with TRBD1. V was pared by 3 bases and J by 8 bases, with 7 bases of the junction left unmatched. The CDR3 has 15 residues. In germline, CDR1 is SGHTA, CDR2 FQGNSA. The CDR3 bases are TGTGCCAGCAGCTTGATTGGACAGGGGCGGGAAAAACTGTTTTTT. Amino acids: CASSLIGQGREKLFF.

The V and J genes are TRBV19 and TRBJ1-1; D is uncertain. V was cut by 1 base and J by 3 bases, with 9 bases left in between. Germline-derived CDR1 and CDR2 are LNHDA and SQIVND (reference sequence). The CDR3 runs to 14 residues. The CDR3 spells CASSIVSEDTEAFF. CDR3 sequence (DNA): TGTGCCAGTAGTATAGTTTCAGAGGACACTGAAGCTTTCTTT.

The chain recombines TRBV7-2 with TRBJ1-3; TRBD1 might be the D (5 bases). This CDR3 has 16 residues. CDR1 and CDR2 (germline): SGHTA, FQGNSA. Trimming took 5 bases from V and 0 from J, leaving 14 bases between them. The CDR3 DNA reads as TGTGCCAGCAGCCGGGGCGCACGGAGCTCTGGAAACACCATATATTTT. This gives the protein CASSRGARSSGNTIYF.

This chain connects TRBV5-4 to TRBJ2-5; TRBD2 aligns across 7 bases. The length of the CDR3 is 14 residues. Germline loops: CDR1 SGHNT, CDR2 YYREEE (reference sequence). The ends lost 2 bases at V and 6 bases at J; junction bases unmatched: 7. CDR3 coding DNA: TGTGCCAGCAGCTTTGACGGGGGGACGAAGACCCAGTACTTC. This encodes CASSFDGGTKTQYF. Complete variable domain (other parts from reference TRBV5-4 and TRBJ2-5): ETGVTQSPTHLIKTRGQQVTLRCSSQSGHNTVSWYQQALGQGPQFIFQYYREEENGRGNFPPRFSGLQFPNYSSELNVNALELDDSALYLCASSFDGGTKTQYFGPGTRLLVL.